Listed here is a single TCR beta chain. Its antigen is unidentified. These data are taken from a study of T cell responses to AZD1222 COVID-19 vaccine. General study results and limits: The study found Spike-specific TCR breadth and depth rose after two AZD1222 doses. Clonal diversity was possibly underestimated, and white British individuals and females predominated among donors. Only six or seven AZD1222 recipients were seropositive at baseline.

The germline V gene encodes CDR1 MDHEN and CDR2 SYDVKM. Trimming pared 7 bases from V and 2 bases from J, leaving 11 bases between. The CDR3 runs 13 residues. The repertoire was sequenced with immunoSEQ multiplex PCR; TCRdb's copy has only in-frame clones and lacks some. The table lists 200,000 to 250,000 clones, more than 85% of them singletons. The sample here was peripheral blood, taken on day 0 of MenACWY control vaccination. V is TRBV28 and J is TRBJ1-1; a weak D match, TRBD1 (5 bases). This sequence originates from an adult in good health. CDR3 amino acids: CASTGQPNTEAFF. As DNA, the CDR3 is TGTGCCAGCACAGGGCAGCCCAACACTGAAGCTTTCTTT. The whole variable domain, remainder taken from reference TRBV28 and TRBJ1-1, is DVKVTQSSRYLVKRTGEKVFLECVQDMDHENMFWYRQDPGLGLRLIYFSYDVKMKEKGDIPEGYSVSREKKERFSLILESASTNQTSMYLCASTGQPNTEAFFGQGTRLTVV.